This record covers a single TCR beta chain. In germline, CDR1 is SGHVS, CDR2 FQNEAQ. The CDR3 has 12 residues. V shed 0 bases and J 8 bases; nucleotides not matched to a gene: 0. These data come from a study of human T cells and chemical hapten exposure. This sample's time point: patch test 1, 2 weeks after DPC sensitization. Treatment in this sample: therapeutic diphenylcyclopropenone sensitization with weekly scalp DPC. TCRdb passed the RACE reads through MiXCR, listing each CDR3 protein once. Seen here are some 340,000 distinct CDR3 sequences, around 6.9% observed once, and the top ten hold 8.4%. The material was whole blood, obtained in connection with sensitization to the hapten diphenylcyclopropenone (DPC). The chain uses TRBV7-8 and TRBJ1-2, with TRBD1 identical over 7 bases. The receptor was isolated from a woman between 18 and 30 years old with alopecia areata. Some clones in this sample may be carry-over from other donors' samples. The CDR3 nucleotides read TGTGCCAGCAGCTTAGCAGGGGGCGGCTACACCTTC. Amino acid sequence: CASSLAGGGYTF.